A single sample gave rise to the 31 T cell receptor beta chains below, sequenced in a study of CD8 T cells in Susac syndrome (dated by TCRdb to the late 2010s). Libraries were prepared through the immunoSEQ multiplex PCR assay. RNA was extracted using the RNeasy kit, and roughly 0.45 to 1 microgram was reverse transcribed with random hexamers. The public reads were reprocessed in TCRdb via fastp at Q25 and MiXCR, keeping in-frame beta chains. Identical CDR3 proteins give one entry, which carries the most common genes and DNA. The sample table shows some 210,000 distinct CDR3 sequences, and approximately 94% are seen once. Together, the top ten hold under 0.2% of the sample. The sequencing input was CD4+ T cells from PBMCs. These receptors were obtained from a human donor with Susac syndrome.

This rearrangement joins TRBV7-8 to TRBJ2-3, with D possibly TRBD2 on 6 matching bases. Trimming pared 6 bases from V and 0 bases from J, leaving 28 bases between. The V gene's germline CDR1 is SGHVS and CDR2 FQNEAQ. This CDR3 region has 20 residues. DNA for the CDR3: TGTGCCAGCAGGCCCCGGGGGTTTCGCCGCGGGGCAGAAAGCACAGATACGCAGTATTTT. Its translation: CASRPRGFRRGAESTDTQYF.

This chain's CDR3 is CASSSPRDYPSRAQYF. CDR3 in DNA: TGTGCCAGCAGTTCCCCCCGGGACTACCCGAGTCGCGCGCAGTATTTT. This chain joins TRBV6-2 or TRBV6-3 and TRBJ2-3; 7 bases agree with TRBD2. In germline, CDR1 is MNHEY, CDR2 SVGEGT. The CDR3 extends over 16 amino acids. V dropped 4 bases and J dropped 10; count of bases not matched to a gene: 17.

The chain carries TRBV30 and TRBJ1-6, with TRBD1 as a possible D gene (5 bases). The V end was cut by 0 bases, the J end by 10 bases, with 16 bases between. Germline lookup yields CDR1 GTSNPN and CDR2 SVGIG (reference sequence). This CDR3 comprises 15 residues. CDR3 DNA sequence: TGTGCCTGGAGTGTTCCATCGACGGGGCGGTCACCCCTCCACTTT. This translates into CAWSVPSTGRSPLHF.

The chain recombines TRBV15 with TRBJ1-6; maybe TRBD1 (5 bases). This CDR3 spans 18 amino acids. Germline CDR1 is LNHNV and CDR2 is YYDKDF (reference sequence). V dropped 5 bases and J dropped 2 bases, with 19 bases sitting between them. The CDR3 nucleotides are TGTGCCACCAGCCCCGGGGGGTGGGACGCCACCTATAATTCACCCCTCCACTTT. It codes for CATSPGGWDATYNSPLHF.

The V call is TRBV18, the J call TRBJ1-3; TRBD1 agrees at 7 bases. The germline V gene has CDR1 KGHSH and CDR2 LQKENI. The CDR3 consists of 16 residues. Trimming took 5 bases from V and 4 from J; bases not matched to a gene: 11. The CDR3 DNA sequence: TGTGCCAGCTCAACCGGGACAGCCCTCTCCGGAAACACCATATATTTT. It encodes CASSTGTALSGNTIYF.

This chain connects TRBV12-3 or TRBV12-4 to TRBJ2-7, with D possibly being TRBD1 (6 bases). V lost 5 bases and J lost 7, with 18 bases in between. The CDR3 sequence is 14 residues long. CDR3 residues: CASSPLQGNGEQYF. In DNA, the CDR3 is TGTGCCAGCAGTCCCCTCCAGGGGAATGGGGAGCAGTACTTC.

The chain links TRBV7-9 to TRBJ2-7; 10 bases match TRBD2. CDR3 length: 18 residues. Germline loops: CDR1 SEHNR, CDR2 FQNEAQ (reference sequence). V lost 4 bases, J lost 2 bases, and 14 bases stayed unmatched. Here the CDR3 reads CASSYTSGAEVSPYEQYF. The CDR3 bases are TGTGCCAGCAGCTACACTAGCGGGGCCGAGGTCTCCCCCTACGAGCAGTACTTC.

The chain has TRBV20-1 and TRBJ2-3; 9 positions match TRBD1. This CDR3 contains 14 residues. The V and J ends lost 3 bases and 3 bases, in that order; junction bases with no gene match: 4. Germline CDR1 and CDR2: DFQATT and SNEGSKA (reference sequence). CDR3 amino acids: CSASGTGRTDTQYF. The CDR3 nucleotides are TGCAGTGCTAGTGGGACAGGGAGAACAGATACGCAGTATTTT.

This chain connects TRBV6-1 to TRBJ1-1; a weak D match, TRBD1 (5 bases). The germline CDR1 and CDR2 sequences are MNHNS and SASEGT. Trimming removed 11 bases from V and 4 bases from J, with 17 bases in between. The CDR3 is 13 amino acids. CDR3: CAGAGTQGTEAFF. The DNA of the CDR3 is TGTGCCGGAGCCGGGACTCAGGGCACTGAAGCTTTCTTT.

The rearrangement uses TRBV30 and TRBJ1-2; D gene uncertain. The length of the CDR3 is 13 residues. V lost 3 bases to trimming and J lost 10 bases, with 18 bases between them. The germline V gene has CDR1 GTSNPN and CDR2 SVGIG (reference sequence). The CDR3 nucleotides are TGTGCCTGGAGCGCAAGCCCGGCCAGCACCTACACCTTC. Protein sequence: CAWSASPASTYTF.

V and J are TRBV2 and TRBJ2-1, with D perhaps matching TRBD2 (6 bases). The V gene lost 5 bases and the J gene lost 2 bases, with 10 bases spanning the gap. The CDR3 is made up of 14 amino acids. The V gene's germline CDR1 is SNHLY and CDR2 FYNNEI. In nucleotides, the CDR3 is TGTGCCAGCAGTTGGGGGGATACCTACAATGAGCAGTTCTTC. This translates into CASSWGDTYNEQFF.

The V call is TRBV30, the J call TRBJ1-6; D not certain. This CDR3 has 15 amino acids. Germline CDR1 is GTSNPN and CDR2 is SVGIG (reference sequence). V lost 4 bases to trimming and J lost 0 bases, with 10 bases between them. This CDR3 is CAWKNTISYNSPLHF. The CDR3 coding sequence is TGTGCCTGGAAGAACACCATCTCCTATAATTCACCCCTCCACTTT. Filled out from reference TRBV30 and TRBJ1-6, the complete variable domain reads SQTIHQWPATLVQPVGSPLSLECTVEGTSNPNLYWYRQAAGRGLQLLFYSVGIGQISSEVPQNLSASRPQDRQFILSSKKLLLSDSGFYLCAWKNTISYNSPLHFGNGTRLTVT.

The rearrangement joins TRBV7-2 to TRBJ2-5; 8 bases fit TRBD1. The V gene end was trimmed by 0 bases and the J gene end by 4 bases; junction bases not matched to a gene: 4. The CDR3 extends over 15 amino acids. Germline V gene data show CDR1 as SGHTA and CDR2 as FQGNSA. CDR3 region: CASSLAPTGGETQYF. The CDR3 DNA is TGTGCCAGCAGCTTAGCGCCCACAGGGGGAGAGACCCAGTACTTC. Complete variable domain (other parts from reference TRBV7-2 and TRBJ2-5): GAGVSQSPSNKVTEKGKDVELRCDPISGHTALYWYRQSLGQGLEFLIYFQGNSAPDKSGLPSDRFSAERTGGSVSTLTIQRTQQEDSAVYLCASSLAPTGGETQYFGPGTRLLVL.

In nucleotides, the CDR3 is TGTGCCAGTAGAGGCGGGCTCTCTAAGAACATTCAGTACTTC. It codes for CASRGGLSKNIQYF. V gene TRBV19 combines with J gene TRBJ2-4; D is perhaps TRBD2 (5 bases). V lost 6 bases and J lost 7, with 16 bases in between. Germline CDR1 LNHDA, CDR2 SQIVND (reference sequence). The CDR3 is made up of 14 amino acids.

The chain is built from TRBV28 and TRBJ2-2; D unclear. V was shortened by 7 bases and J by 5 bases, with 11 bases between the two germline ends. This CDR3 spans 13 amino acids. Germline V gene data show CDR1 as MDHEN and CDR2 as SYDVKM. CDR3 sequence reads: CASTLDGTGELFF. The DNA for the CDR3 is TGTGCCAGCACCCTCGACGGGACCGGGGAGCTGTTTTTT.

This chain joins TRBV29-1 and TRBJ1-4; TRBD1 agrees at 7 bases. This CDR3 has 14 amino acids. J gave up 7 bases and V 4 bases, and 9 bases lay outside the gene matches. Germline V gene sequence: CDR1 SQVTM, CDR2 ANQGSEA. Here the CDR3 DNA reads TGCAGCGTTGTCGACAGGGTAGGGAGTGAAAAACTGTTTTTT. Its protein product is CSVVDRVGSEKLFF.

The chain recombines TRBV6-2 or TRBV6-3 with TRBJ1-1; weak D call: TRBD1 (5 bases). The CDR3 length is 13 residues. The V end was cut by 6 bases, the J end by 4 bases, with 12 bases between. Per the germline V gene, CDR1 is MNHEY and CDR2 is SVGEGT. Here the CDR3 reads CASRGAGSTEAFF. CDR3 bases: TGTGCCAGCAGAGGGGCAGGGAGCACTGAAGCTTTCTTT.

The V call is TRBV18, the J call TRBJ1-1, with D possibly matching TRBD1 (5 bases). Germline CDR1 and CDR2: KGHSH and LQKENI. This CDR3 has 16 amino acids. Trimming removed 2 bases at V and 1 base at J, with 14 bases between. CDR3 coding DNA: TGTGCCAGCTCACCAGGGGGAAAGGCCCCGAACACTGAAGCTTTCTTT. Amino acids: CASSPGGKAPNTEAFF.

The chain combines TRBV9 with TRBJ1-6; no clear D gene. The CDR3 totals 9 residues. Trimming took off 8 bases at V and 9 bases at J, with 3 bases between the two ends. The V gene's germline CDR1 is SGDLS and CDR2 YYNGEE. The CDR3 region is CASGSPLHF. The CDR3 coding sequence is TGTGCCAGTGGTTCACCCCTCCACTTT. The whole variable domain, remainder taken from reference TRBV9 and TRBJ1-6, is DSGVTQTPKHLITATGQRVTLRCSPRSGDLSVYWYQQSLDQGLQFLIQYYNGEERAKGNILERFSAQQFPDLHSELNLSSLELGDSALYFCASGSPLHFGNGTRLTVT.

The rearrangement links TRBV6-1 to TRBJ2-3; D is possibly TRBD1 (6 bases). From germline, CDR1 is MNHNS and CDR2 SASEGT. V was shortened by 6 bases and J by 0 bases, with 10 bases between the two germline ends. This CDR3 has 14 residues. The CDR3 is CASSRQASTDTQYF. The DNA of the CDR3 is TGTGCCAGCAGCCGACAGGCAAGCACAGATACGCAGTATTTT.

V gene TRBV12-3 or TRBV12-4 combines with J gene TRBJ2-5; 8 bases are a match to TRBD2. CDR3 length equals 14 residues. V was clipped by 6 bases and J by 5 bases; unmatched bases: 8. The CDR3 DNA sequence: TGTGCCAGCAGCCCCCGGACTAGCTTGGAGACCCAGTACTTC. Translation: CASSPRTSLETQYF.

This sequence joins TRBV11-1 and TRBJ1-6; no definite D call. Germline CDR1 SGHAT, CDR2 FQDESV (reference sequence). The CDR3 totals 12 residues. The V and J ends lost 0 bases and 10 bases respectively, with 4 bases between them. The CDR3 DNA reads TGTGCCAGCAGCTTAGCGGAATCACCCCTCCACTTT. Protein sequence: CASSLAESPLHF.

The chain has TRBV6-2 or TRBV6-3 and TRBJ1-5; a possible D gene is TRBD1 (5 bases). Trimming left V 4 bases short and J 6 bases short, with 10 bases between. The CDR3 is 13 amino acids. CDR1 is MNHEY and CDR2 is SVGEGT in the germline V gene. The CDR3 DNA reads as TGTGCCAGCAGTTTAGACAGTCTTCAGCCCCAGCATTTT. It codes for CASSLDSLQPQHF.

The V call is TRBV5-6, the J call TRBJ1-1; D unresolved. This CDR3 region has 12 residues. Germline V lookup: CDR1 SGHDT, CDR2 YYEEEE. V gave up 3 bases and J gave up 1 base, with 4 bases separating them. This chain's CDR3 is CASSYQNTEAFF. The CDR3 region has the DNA TGTGCCAGCAGCTACCAGAACACTGAAGCTTTCTTT.

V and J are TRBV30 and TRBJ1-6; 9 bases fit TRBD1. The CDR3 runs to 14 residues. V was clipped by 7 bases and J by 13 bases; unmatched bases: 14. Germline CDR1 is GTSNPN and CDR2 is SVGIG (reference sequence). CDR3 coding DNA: TGTGCCTATACAGGAGGACAGGGGTTCGGGCCCCTCCACTTT. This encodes CAYTGGQGFGPLHF.

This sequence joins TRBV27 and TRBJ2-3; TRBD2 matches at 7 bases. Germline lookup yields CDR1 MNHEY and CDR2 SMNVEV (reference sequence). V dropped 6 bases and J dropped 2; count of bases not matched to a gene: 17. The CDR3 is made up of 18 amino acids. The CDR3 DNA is TGTGCCAGCAGCCACTACCCCAGTCGCGGGGGAATCACAGATACGCAGTATTTT. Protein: CASSHYPSRGGITDTQYF.

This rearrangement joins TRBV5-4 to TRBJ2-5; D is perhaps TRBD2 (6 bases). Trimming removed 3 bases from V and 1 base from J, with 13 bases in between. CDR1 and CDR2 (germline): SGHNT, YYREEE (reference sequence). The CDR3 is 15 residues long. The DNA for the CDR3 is TGTGCCAGCAGCTCTGGCGGGACGGGCCAAGAGACCCAGTACTTC. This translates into CASSSGGTGQETQYF.

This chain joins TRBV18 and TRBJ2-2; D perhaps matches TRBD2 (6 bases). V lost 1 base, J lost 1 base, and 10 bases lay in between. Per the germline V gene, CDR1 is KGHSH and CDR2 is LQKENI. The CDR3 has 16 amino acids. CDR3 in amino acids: CASSPLTSLNTGELFF. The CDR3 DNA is TGTGCCAGCTCACCACTAACTAGCCTGAACACCGGGGAGCTGTTTTTT.

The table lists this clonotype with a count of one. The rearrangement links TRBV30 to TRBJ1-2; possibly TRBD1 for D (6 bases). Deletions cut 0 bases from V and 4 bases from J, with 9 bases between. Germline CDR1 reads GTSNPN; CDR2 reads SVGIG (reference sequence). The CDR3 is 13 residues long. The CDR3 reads CAWSVLQGYGYTF. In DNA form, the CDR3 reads TGTGCCTGGAGTGTACTACAGGGCTATGGCTACACCTTC.

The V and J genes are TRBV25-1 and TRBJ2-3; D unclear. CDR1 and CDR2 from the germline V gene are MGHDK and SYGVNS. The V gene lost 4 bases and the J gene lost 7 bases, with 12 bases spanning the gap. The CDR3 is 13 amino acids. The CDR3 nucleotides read TGTGCCAGCAGTGTGCCCGGTGCTAATACGCAGTATTTT. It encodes CASSVPGANTQYF.

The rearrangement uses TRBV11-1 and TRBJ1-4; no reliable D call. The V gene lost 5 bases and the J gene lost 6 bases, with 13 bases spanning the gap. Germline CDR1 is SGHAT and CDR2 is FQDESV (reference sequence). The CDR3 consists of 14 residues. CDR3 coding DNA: TGTGCCAGCAGCCTGGGGAATACGGATGAAAAACTGTTTTTT. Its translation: CASSLGNTDEKLFF.